This T cell receptor (beta chain) was retrieved from a study of blood T cell repertoires in COVID-19. Across the whole study: Samples came from the United States, Italy and Spain, spanning acute and convalescent COVID-19. Nucleic acid was either cDNA or gDNA, and it came from T cells, B-cell-depleted T cells, or PBMCs.

TCRdb keeps only in-frame clones here, not all; method: immunoSEQ multiplex PCR. The table records 120,000 to 150,000 clones, roughly four fifths of them present only once. The germline V and J ends were trimmed by 2 bases and 4 bases, with 8 bases remaining between them. CDR1 and CDR2 (germline): MDHEN, SYDVKM. The CDR3 consists of 14 residues. This TCR was sampled from a human donor in a cohort sampled during active COVID-19. The rearrangement uses TRBV28 and TRBJ1-4; D may be TRBD1 (6 bases). Sequencing was carried out using peripheral blood. The CDR3 here is CASSLVGGNEKLFF. Written as DNA, the CDR3 is TGTGCCAGCAGTTTAGTAGGGGGTAATGAAAAACTGTTTTTT. The variable domain in full, with the rest retrieved from reference TRBV28 and TRBJ1-4, is DVKVTQSSRYLVKRTGEKVFLECVQDMDHENMFWYRQDPGLGLRLIYFSYDVKMKEKGDIPEGYSVSREKKERFSLILESASTNQTSMYLCASSLVGGNEKLFFGSGTQLSVL.